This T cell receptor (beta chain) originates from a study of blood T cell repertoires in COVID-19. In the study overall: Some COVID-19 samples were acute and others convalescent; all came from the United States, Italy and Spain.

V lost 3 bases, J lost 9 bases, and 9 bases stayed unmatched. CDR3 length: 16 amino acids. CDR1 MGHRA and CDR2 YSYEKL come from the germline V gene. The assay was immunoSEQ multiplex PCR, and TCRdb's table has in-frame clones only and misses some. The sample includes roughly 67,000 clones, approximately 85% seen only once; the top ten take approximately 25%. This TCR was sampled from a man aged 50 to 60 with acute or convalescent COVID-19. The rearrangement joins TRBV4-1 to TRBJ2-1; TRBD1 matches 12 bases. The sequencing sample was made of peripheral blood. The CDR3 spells CASSQLPGQGAIEQFF. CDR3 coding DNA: TGCGCCAGCAGCCAGCTACCGGGACAGGGGGCGATTGAGCAGTTCTTC.